These 26 T cell receptor beta chains share one sample of origin, sequenced in a study of blood T cell repertoires in COVID-19. Only in-frame clones appear in the TCRdb table, and some are missing; sequencing was by immunoSEQ multiplex PCR. The sample shows 85,000 to 120,000 clones, roughly four fifths of them seen only once. Input material: peripheral blood. These receptors came from a man between 40 and 49 years old with active or convalescent COVID-19.

The chain recombines TRBV12-5 with TRBJ1-4; no reliable D call. The CDR3 runs to 14 residues. CDR1 is LGHNT and CDR2 is FRNRAP in the germline V gene. Deletions cut 6 bases from V and 2 bases from J, with 10 bases between. The CDR3 loop is CASGTYGTNEKLFF. The CDR3 DNA follows: TGTGCTAGTGGCACATACGGGACTAATGAAAAACTGTTTTTT.

The chain has TRBV5-6 and TRBJ1-2; the D is unclear. The CDR3 totals 13 residues. CDR1 is SGHDT, CDR2 YYEEEE, per germline. The V and J ends lost 2 bases and 4 bases respectively, with 9 bases between them. CDR3 protein: CASSLPVGYGYTF. CDR3 sequence (DNA): TGTGCCAGCAGCTTACCCGTCGGCTATGGCTACACCTTC.

The rearrangement uses TRBV11-1 and TRBJ2-7, with TRBD1 matching 7 bases. The CDR3 contains 14 residues. Trimming at V came to 5 bases and at J to 6 bases, leaving 10 bases not matched to a gene. The V gene's germline CDR1 is SGHAT and CDR2 FQDESV (reference sequence). In DNA, the CDR3 is TGTGCCAGCAGCCCTCACCTGACAGGGTTCGAGCAGTACTTC. Its protein is CASSPHLTGFEQYF. The whole variable domain, remainder taken from reference TRBV11-1 and TRBJ2-7, is EAEVAQSPRYKITEKSQAVAFWCDPISGHATLYWYRQILGQGPELLVQFQDESVVDDSQLPKDRFSAERLKGVDSTLKIQPAELGDSAMYLCASSPHLTGFEQYFGPGTRLTVT.

V gene TRBV10-3 combines with J gene TRBJ1-2; D call uncertain. V lost 4 bases and J lost 5, with 17 bases in between. The CDR3 contains 15 residues. The germline V gene has CDR1 ENHRY and CDR2 SYGVKD. The CDR3 reads CAISGSDSTLYGYTF. The CDR3 DNA is TGTGCCATCAGTGGATCGGATAGCACCCTATATGGCTACACCTTC.

This chain uses TRBV5-4 with TRBJ1-2; D may be TRBD1 (6 bases). Trimming shortened V by 3 bases and J by 0 bases, and 15 bases separated the two germline ends. Germline CDR1 is SGHNT and CDR2 is YYREEE (reference sequence). There are 16 residues in the CDR3. The CDR3 DNA is TGTGCCAGCAGCTACCCGGGACAACTGTCTAACTATGGCTACACCTTC. It specifies CASSYPGQLSNYGYTF.

The chain couples TRBV6-2 or TRBV6-3 to TRBJ2-1, with TRBD2 identical over 10 bases. The CDR3 is made up of 19 amino acids. The J segment lost 4 bases and the V segment lost 6 bases, leaving 18 bases of the junction unmatched. The germline V gene encodes CDR1 MNHEY and CDR2 SVGEGT. The CDR3 DNA reads TGTGCCAGCAGCCCCGTAGCGGGGGGCGCGGGTGGGTTTTACAATGAGCAGTTCTTC. As protein: CASSPVAGGAGGFYNEQFF.

This chain links TRBV10-3 with TRBJ1-1; D is perhaps TRBD1 (5 bases). Between the trimmed V and J ends, which lost 4 bases and 3 bases, there was a span of 12 bases. The length of the CDR3 is 14 residues. Per germline, CDR1 ENHRY and CDR2 SYGVKD. DNA of the CDR3: TGTGCCATCAGTGCTGGGGCGGCGGACACTGAAGCTTTCTTT. As protein: CAISAGAADTEAFF.

A few counts support this clone. The rearrangement uses TRBV6-5 and TRBJ1-2; no definite D call. The ends were cut back, 2 bases at V and 2 bases at J, with 9 bases in the middle. CDR1 MNHEY and CDR2 SVGAGI come from the germline V gene. This CDR3 has 14 residues. This CDR3 reads CASSYRAGNYGYTF. The CDR3 bases are TGTGCCAGCAGTTACAGGGCGGGGAACTATGGCTACACCTTC.

In this sample, this clone turned up a few times. The rearrangement uses TRBV29-1 and TRBJ2-7; 8 nucleotides line up with TRBD1. V lost 5 bases and J lost 2; bases outside the gene matches: 8. Looked up from germline, CDR1 is SQVTM and CDR2 is ANQGSEA. The CDR3 loop spans 14 amino acids. The CDR3 DNA reads TGCAGCGTTTTGGGGGACAGGTTCACCTACGAGCAGTACTTC. Translation: CSVLGDRFTYEQYF.

This rearrangement joins TRBV6-6 to TRBJ1-2; D possibly corresponds to TRBD1 (5 bases). The CDR3 is 14 amino acids. Trimming removed 0 bases from V and 4 bases from J, with 9 bases in between. CDR1 is MNHNY and CDR2 is SVGAGI in the germline V gene (reference sequence). The CDR3 is CASSYSIDSYGYTF. CDR3 in DNA: TGTGCCAGCAGTTACTCGATTGACAGCTATGGCTACACCTTC.

The chain joins TRBV6-5 to TRBJ1-2, with D possibly being TRBD1 (6 bases). V lost 0 bases and J 6 bases, leaving 8 bases between the germline ends. Looked up from germline, CDR1 is MNHEY and CDR2 is SVGAGI. This CDR3 region has 13 residues. In DNA form, the CDR3 reads TGTGCCAGCAGTTACTCGGACAGAAATGGCTACACCTTC. It specifies CASSYSDRNGYTF.

V and J are TRBV5-1 and TRBJ2-7; 10 bases match TRBD1. This CDR3 has 14 amino acids. J was trimmed by 5 bases and V by 4 bases; bases with no gene match: 6. CDR1 and CDR2 from the germline V gene are SGHRS and YFSETQ. The CDR3 sequence: CASSRTGGSDEQYF. CDR3 DNA sequence: TGCGCCAGCAGCCGGACAGGGGGGAGCGACGAGCAGTACTTC.

This clone is a singleton in its sample. This chain connects TRBV3-1 (or the pseudogene TRBV3-2) to TRBJ1-5; the D gene is possibly TRBD1 (5 bases). The CDR3 runs 13 residues. V gave up 1 base and J gave up 9 bases, with 10 bases separating them. The germline V gene encodes CDR1 LGHDT and CDR2 YNNKEL (reference sequence). The CDR3 sequence: CASSQARRGPQHF. CDR3 coding DNA: TGTGCCAGCAGCCAAGCCCGGAGGGGGCCCCAGCATTTT.

V is TRBV2 and J is TRBJ1-6; TRBD1 matches 9 bases. The CDR3 extends over 16 amino acids. CDR1 is SNHLY, CDR2 FYNNEI, per germline. V trimming: 4 bases; J trimming: 13 bases; junction bases outside the gene matches: 14. The CDR3 sequence: CASSAATGQGSRPLHF. The DNA of the CDR3 is TGTGCCAGCAGTGCAGCTACGGGACAGGGAAGTCGGCCCCTCCACTTT.

The chain employs TRBV5-4 and TRBJ2-1; 12 positions agree with TRBD2. Germline CDR1 reads SGHNT; CDR2 reads YYREEE (reference sequence). This CDR3 comprises 16 residues. V was pared by 6 bases and J by 9 bases, with 13 bases of the junction left unmatched. CDR3 DNA sequence: TGTGCCAGCACCCTAGCGGGGGGGCGAACTCGAACTGAGCAGTTCTTC. It codes for CASTLAGGRTRTEQFF.

The CDR3 coding sequence is TGTGCCACCAGTAGGCCGCCCCCCAGACTCTCTGGAAACACCATATATTTT. It codes for CATSRPPPRLSGNTIYF. This rearrangement joins TRBV24-1 to TRBJ1-3; D unresolved. The V and J ends lost 6 bases and 0 bases respectively, with 17 bases between them. CDR1 KGHDR and CDR2 SFDVKD come from the germline V gene. CDR3 size: 17 residues.

This clone was detected a few times. V is TRBV18 and J is TRBJ2-5; 8 bases fit TRBD2. Germline loops: CDR1 KGHSH, CDR2 LQKENI. The CDR3 has 15 residues. Trimming at V came to 0 bases and at J to 4 bases, leaving 4 bases not matched to a gene. This CDR3 is CASSPPQTSAETQYF. The CDR3 region has the DNA TGTGCCAGCTCACCACCGCAGACTAGCGCAGAGACCCAGTACTTC.

The chain links TRBV7-2 to TRBJ1-1, with TRBD1 matching over 8 bases. Losses at the gene ends were 4 bases for V and 1 base for J; bases not matched to a gene: 2. The CDR3 is 14 amino acids. Germline CDR1 SGHTA, CDR2 FQGNSA. CDR3 region: CASSSDRGNTEAFF. The CDR3 region has the DNA TGTGCCAGCAGCTCAGACAGGGGGAACACTGAAGCTTTCTTT.

The V and J genes are TRBV30 and TRBJ2-3, with D perhaps TRBD2 (6 bases). CDR3 size: 12 residues. Germline V lookup: CDR1 GTSNPN, CDR2 SVGIG (reference sequence). CDR3 region: CAGGRVPDTQYF. The CDR3 DNA is TGTGCGGGGGGTAGGGTCCCAGATACGCAGTATTTT.

The V and J genes are TRBV24-1 and TRBJ2-1; the match to TRBD2 covers 14 bases. This CDR3 has 13 residues. In germline, CDR1 is KGHDR, CDR2 SFDVKD. With V trimmed by 9 bases and J by 9 bases, 3 bases remained unmatched. The CDR3 loop is CATGTSGSSEQFF. The CDR3 DNA reads TGTGCCACCGGGACTAGCGGGAGTAGTGAGCAGTTCTTC.

V is TRBV2 and J is TRBJ2-2; TRBD2 aligns across 9 bases. Germline V CDR1 and CDR2: SNHLY, FYNNEI. J was trimmed by 5 bases and V by 7 bases; bases with no gene match: 8. This CDR3 contains 15 residues. CDR3 sequence reads: CASIQRGGVTGELFF. The CDR3 DNA follows: TGTGCCAGCATCCAACGCGGGGGGGTAACCGGGGAGCTGTTTTTT.

This chain joins TRBV6-5 and TRBJ2-7; maybe TRBD1 (6 bases). The germline CDR1 and CDR2 sequences are MNHEY and SVGAGI. The V end was cut by 2 bases, the J end by 10 bases, with 12 bases between. The CDR3 has 12 residues. CDR3 in amino acids: CASSYNGQRQYF. As DNA, the CDR3 is TGTGCCAGCAGTTACAACGGACAGAGACAGTACTTC.

The chain joins TRBV2 to TRBJ2-1, with 8 bases lining up with TRBD1. V was pared by 6 bases and J by 8 bases, with 15 bases of the junction left unmatched. This CDR3 spans 16 amino acids. From germline, CDR1 is SNHLY and CDR2 FYNNEI. The CDR3 DNA reads TGTGCCAGCAGAAATCAAGGACAGGGAATGCGGGATGAGCAGTTCTTC. It encodes CASRNQGQGMRDEQFF.

The CDR3 sequence: CASSDNRADIQYF. The CDR3 nucleotides are TGTGCCAGCAGTGATAACAGAGCGGACATTCAGTACTTC. The chain uses TRBV25-1 and TRBJ2-4; a weak D match, TRBD2 (5 bases). Germline loops: CDR1 MGHDK, CDR2 SYGVNS. CDR3 length: 13 residues. Trimming pared 3 bases from V and 8 bases from J, leaving 11 bases between. The variable domain in full, completed from reference TRBV25-1 and TRBJ2-4, reads EADIYQTPRYLVIGTGKKITLECSQTMGHDKMYWYQQDPGMELHLIHYSYGVNSTEKGDLSSESTVSRIRTEHFPLTLESARPSHTSQYLCASSDNRADIQYFGAGTRLSVL.

The V gene is TRBV3-1 (or the pseudogene TRBV3-2), the J gene TRBJ1-1, with TRBD1 as a possible D gene (6 bases). The V gene lost 4 bases and the J gene lost 0 bases, with 15 bases spanning the gap. Per the germline V gene, CDR1 is LGHDT and CDR2 is YNNKEL (reference sequence). This CDR3 has 16 residues. In DNA form, the CDR3 reads TGTGCCAGCAGCCCACTAAGGGACAACATGAACACTGAAGCTTTCTTT. Residues: CASSPLRDNMNTEAFF.

The chain carries TRBV18 and TRBJ2-2; D may be TRBD2 (5 bases). The V end was cut by 4 bases, the J end by 6 bases, with 15 bases between. Per the germline V gene, CDR1 is KGHSH and CDR2 is LQKENI. CDR3 length: 15 amino acids. The CDR3 region is CASSLPSGRSGELFF. The CDR3 DNA reads as TGTGCCAGCTCACTCCCGTCGGGAAGGTCCGGGGAGCTGTTTTTT.